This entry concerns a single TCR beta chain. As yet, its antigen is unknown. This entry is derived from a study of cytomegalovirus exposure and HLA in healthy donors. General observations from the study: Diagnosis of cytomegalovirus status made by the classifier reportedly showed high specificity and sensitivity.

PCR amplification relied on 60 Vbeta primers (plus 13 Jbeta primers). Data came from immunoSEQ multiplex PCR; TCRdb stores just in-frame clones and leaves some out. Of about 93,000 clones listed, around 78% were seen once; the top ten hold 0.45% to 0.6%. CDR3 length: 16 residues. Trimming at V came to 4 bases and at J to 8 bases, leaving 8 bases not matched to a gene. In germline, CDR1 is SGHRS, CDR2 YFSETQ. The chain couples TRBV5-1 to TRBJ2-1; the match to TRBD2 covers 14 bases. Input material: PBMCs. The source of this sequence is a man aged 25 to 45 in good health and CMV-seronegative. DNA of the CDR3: TGCGCCAGCAGCGAAGGGACTAGCGGGAGCATGTATGAGCAGTTCTTC. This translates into CASSEGTSGSMYEQFF. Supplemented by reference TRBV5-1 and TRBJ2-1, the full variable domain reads KAGVTQTPRYLIKTRGQQVTLSCSPISGHRSVSWYQQTPGQGLQFLFEYFSETQRNKGNFPGRFSGRQFSNSRSEMNVSTLELGDSALYLCASSEGTSGSMYEQFFGPGTRLTVL.